The 3 T cell receptor beta chains below come from one sample, sequenced in a study of shared clonotypes between healthy human individuals. Sequenced by immunoSEQ multiplex PCR; TCRdb stores in-frame clones only, minus some. The data show about 2.4 million clones, 85% to 95% seen once. Sequenced input: naive CD4+ T cells sorted from blood. The sample's subset: CD45RA+ positively selected. The receptors shown here come from a man aged 18 to 29 in good health.

This chain uses TRBV7-2 with TRBJ1-3; D uncertain. Trimming took 5 bases from V and 0 from J, leaving 17 bases between them. Germline values: CDR1 SGHTA, CDR2 FQGNSA. CDR3 length: 17 amino acids. CDR3 protein: CASSPPFVGLSGNTIYF. In nucleotides, the CDR3 is TGTGCCAGCAGCCCTCCGTTTGTAGGTCTCTCTGGAAACACCATATATTTT.

This clone appeared a single time. This rearrangement joins TRBV19 to TRBJ2-3, with D perhaps matching TRBD1 or TRBD2 (5 bases each). Trimming cost V 9 bases and J 0 bases, with 19 bases left between them. Germline-derived CDR1 and CDR2 are LNHDA and SQIVND (reference sequence). The CDR3 runs 16 residues. The CDR3 reads CARPRGSAPSTDTQYF. The CDR3 DNA sequence: TGTGCCAGGCCCCGGGGCAGCGCCCCTAGCACAGATACGCAGTATTTT.

The genes are TRBV27 and TRBJ2-2; D is unresolved. Trimming left V 4 bases short and J 1 base short, with 10 bases between. The CDR3 length is 15 residues. Germline V gene lookup returns CDR1 MNHEY and CDR2 SMNVEV (reference sequence). CDR3 DNA sequence: TGTGCCAGCAGTTCGTGGCAGTGGAACACCGGGGAGCTGTTTTTT. Its translation is CASSSWQWNTGELFF.